The 28 T cell receptor beta chains in this list originate from one sample, sequenced in a study of beta chain features in type 1 diabetes. All of the isolated RNA was reverse transcribed, so expressed TCRB transcripts were sequenced. Profiling relied on immunoSEQ multiplex PCR, and the TCRdb table lists in-frame clones only, not all of them. The table includes 300,000 to 350,000 clones, 20% detected once. Sequencing was carried out using naive CD4+ T cells from blood. These receptors came from a woman under 30 in good health.

The V and J genes are TRBV2 and TRBJ1-4, with no clear D. Trimming left V 4 bases short and J 8 bases short, with 11 bases between. Looked up from germline, CDR1 is SNHLY and CDR2 is FYNNEI. The CDR3 runs to 13 residues. The CDR3 region is CASSVGVWEKLFF. Here the CDR3 DNA reads TGTGCCAGCAGTGTGGGAGTATGGGAAAAACTGTTTTTT. The full variable domain, in which reference TRBV2 and TRBJ1-4 provide the parts outside the CDR3, is EPEVTQTPSHQVTQMGQEVILRCVPISNHLYFYWYRQILGQKVEFLVSFYNNEISEKSEIFDDQFSVERPDGSNFTLKIRSTKLEDSAMYFCASSVGVWEKLFFGSGTQLSVL.

V and J are TRBV6-1 and TRBJ2-3; perhaps TRBD1 as D (5 bases). Germline CDR1 is MNHNS and CDR2 is SASEGT. Trimming pared 8 bases from V and 1 base from J, leaving 16 bases between. CDR3 length: 15 residues. CDR3: CASVRTSWGTDTQYF. The CDR3 DNA reads as TGTGCCAGCGTAAGGACATCCTGGGGCACAGATACGCAGTATTTT.

This chain joins TRBV15 and TRBJ1-2, with D hard to call. The CDR3 covers 13 residues. Germline V lookup: CDR1 LNHNV, CDR2 YYDKDF (reference sequence). Trimming took 2 bases from V and 9 from J, leaving 13 bases between them. Written as DNA, the CDR3 is TGTGCCACCAGCAGACCCAGTGAATTTCGCTACACCTTC. Translated, it gives CATSRPSEFRYTF.

This clone showed up just a few times. The CDR3 sequence: CASSETQRGDGTQYF. In DNA form, the CDR3 reads TGTGCCAGCAGTGAAACCCAGCGGGGGGACGGGACCCAGTACTTC. This sequence joins TRBV25-1 and TRBJ2-5, with 9 bases aligning to TRBD2. The ends lost 2 bases at V and 7 bases at J; junction bases unmatched: 8. CDR1 and CDR2 (germline): MGHDK, SYGVNS. The CDR3 sequence is 15 residues long.

This clone was picked up a small number of times. The chain couples TRBV29-1 to TRBJ1-1; D remains ambiguous. The length of the CDR3 is 11 residues. Looked up from germline, CDR1 is SQVTM and CDR2 is ANQGSEA. The ends were cut back, 4 bases at V and 0 bases at J, with 3 bases in the middle. The chain's CDR3 is CSVVVNTEAFF. In nucleotides, the CDR3 is TGCAGCGTTGTAGTGAACACTGAAGCTTTCTTT.

This clone was seen more than once but under ten times. The chain recombines TRBV7-9 with TRBJ2-1; possible D gene TRBD2, 5 bases. CDR1 SEHNR and CDR2 FQNEAQ come from the germline V gene (reference sequence). V gave up 7 bases and J gave up 1 base, with 17 bases separating them. This CDR3 has 16 amino acids. The DNA of the CDR3 is TGTGCCAGCACCCCTCCCGGGGTTAGTTCCTACAATGAGCAGTTCTTC. Translation gives CASTPPGVSSYNEQFF.

The gene calls are TRBV5-1 and TRBJ2-1; 7 nucleotides match TRBD2. This CDR3 has 14 amino acids. CDR1 is SGHRS, CDR2 YFSETQ, per germline. V shed 3 bases and J 6 bases; nucleotides not matched to a gene: 6. The CDR3 reads CASSSQTSSNEQFF. The CDR3 bases are TGCGCCAGCAGCTCCCAGACTAGCAGCAATGAGCAGTTCTTC.

In this sample, this clone turned up a few times. The chain combines TRBV4-3 with TRBJ2-7; no reliable D call. The V end was cut by 0 bases, the J end by 4 bases, with 7 bases between. The CDR3 sequence is 13 residues long. CDR1 is LGHNA, CDR2 YSLEER, per germline. The CDR3 reads CASSQDLGYEQYF. Here the CDR3 DNA reads TGCGCCAGCAGCCAAGATCTCGGTTACGAGCAGTACTTC.

This clone has just a few counts. The gene calls are TRBV30 and TRBJ2-2, with TRBD2 matching 8 bases. This CDR3 is built from 15 residues. V lost 3 bases, J lost 4 bases, and 7 bases stayed unmatched. Germline V gene sequence: CDR1 GTSNPN, CDR2 SVGIG (reference sequence). The CDR3 nucleotides read TGTGCCTGGAGGAGGCGGGGGGCTGTCACCGGGGAGCTGTTTTTT. As protein: CAWRRRGAVTGELFF. The variable domain in full, completed from reference TRBV30 and TRBJ2-2, reads SQTIHQWPATLVQPVGSPLSLECTVEGTSNPNLYWYRQAAGRGLQLLFYSVGIGQISSEVPQNLSASRPQDRQFILSSKKLLLSDSGFYLCAWRRRGAVTGELFFGEGSRLTVL.

A few counts support this clone. The genes are TRBV9 and TRBJ2-1; TRBD2 matches 7 bases. The CDR3 runs to 15 residues. V lost 3 bases and J lost 4; bases outside the gene matches: 7. The germline V gene encodes CDR1 SGDLS and CDR2 YYNGEE. The CDR3 DNA follows: TGTGCCAGCAGCGCGACTAGCCTCCCTTACAATGAGCAGTTCTTC. Translation gives CASSATSLPYNEQFF.

In its sample, this clone was seen a few times. The gene calls are TRBV7-8 and TRBJ1-3, with unresolved D. Germline V lookup: CDR1 SGHVS, CDR2 FQNEAQ. The CDR3 covers 15 residues. The V end lost 3 bases, the J end lost 0 bases, and 9 bases lay between the germline ends. The CDR3, as DNA: TGTGCCAGCAGCTTGGACTTTTTCTCTGGAAACACCATATATTTT. Residues: CASSLDFFSGNTIYF.

The V call is TRBV7-9, the J call TRBJ1-2, with TRBD1 matching over 7 bases. The V gene's germline CDR1 is SEHNR and CDR2 FQNEAQ (reference sequence). The CDR3 is 14 amino acids. J was trimmed by 4 bases and V by 5 bases; bases with no gene match: 7. In DNA form, the CDR3 reads TGTGCCAGCAGCGTAACCGGGACAGTCTATGGCTACACCTTC. Amino acid sequence: CASSVTGTVYGYTF.

V gene TRBV13 combines with J gene TRBJ1-2; TRBD1 aligns across 7 bases. CDR1 and CDR2 (germline): PRHDT, FYEKMQ (reference sequence). V dropped 5 bases and J dropped 4; count of bases not matched to a gene: 13. CDR3 length: 16 amino acids. CDR3 bases: TGTGCCAGCAGCCTAAACAGGGGCGCGCTGCTCTATGGCTACACCTTC. Its translation: CASSLNRGALLYGYTF.

This clone appeared a few times. The chain combines TRBV18 with TRBJ2-1; 11 nucleotides align to TRBD1. V shed 10 bases, J shed 6 bases, and the junction held 8 bases outside the gene matches. Germline CDR1 is KGHSH and CDR2 is LQKENI. The CDR3 is 14 amino acids. DNA for the CDR3: TGTGCCACCTCCGAAGGGACAGGGGGCAATGAGCAGTTCTTC. It translates to CATSEGTGGNEQFF.

This clone was recorded a few times. The rearrangement joins TRBV19 to TRBJ2-1; 7 nucleotides align to TRBD2. CDR1 is LNHDA, CDR2 SQIVND, per germline (reference sequence). The CDR3 is 14 amino acids. After removal of 7 bases from V and 3 bases from J, the junction contained 6 bases not matched to a gene. The CDR3, as DNA: TGTGCCAGTAAACGGGACTACCTCTACAATGAGCAGTTCTTC. Translated: CASKRDYLYNEQFF.

CDR3 DNA sequence: TGTGCCACCGGGGGACAGGGAACGGCAGCTTTCTTT. This codes for CATGGQGTAAFF. The rearrangement joins TRBV19 to TRBJ1-1; 9 bases are shared with TRBD1. The CDR3 extends over 12 amino acids. V lost 10 bases, J lost 10 bases, and 10 bases stayed unmatched. The germline V gene encodes CDR1 LNHDA and CDR2 SQIVND (reference sequence).

V is TRBV25-1 and J is TRBJ2-3; possibly TRBD1 for D (6 bases). Deletions cut 2 bases from V and 1 base from J, with 10 bases between. The germline CDR1 and CDR2 sequences are MGHDK and SYGVNS. There are 15 residues in the CDR3. The CDR3 sequence is CASSETRTGTDTQYF. In DNA, the CDR3 is TGTGCCAGCAGTGAAACTCGGACAGGCACAGATACGCAGTATTTT.

Only a few counts were recorded for this clone. The J gene is TRBJ1-2, the V gene TRBV4-1, with a tentative D call TRBD1 (6 bases). Germline assignment: CDR1 MGHRA and CDR2 YSYEKL. This CDR3 is built from 21 residues. Trimming left V 3 bases short and J 0 bases short, with 29 bases between. The CDR3 DNA sequence: TGCGCCAGCAGCCATTCACCCTTAGCACGGGACATCGGCGTGGCTAACTATGGCTACACCTTC. As protein: CASSHSPLARDIGVANYGYTF.

The genes are TRBV5-1 and TRBJ2-2; TRBD2 agrees at 7 bases. V lost 0 bases to trimming and J lost 6 bases; unmatched junction nucleotides: 5. CDR3 length: 15 residues. From germline, CDR1 is SGHRS and CDR2 YFSETQ. This chain's CDR3 is CASSLAGTNAGELFF. CDR3 in DNA: TGCGCCAGCAGCTTGGCCGGGACTAATGCCGGGGAGCTGTTTTTT.

This clone was found a few times. In DNA form, the CDR3 reads TGTGCCAGCAGACCACCAGGGTCCTACAATGAGCAGTTCTTC. It specifies CASRPPGSYNEQFF. The chain links TRBV11-2 to TRBJ2-1; D possibly corresponds to TRBD1 (5 bases). The CDR3 sequence is 14 residues long. Trimming stripped 6 bases from V and 1 base from J, with 10 bases between. Looked up from germline, CDR1 is SGHAT and CDR2 is FQNNGV.

This clone has more than one count but fewer than ten. The V gene is TRBV25-1, the J gene TRBJ2-1; 9 nucleotides agree with TRBD1. Looked up from germline, CDR1 is MGHDK and CDR2 is SYGVNS. The CDR3 extends over 15 amino acids. The J segment lost 6 bases and the V segment lost 5 bases, leaving 8 bases of the junction unmatched. The DNA of the CDR3 is TGTGCCAGCAGTATCCCGGGACAGGGCGGCAATGAGCAGTTCTTC. This translates into CASSIPGQGGNEQFF.

This sequence joins TRBV30 and TRBJ1-2; 10 positions agree with TRBD1. This CDR3 region has 17 residues. Germline V gene lookup returns CDR1 GTSNPN and CDR2 SVGIG (reference sequence). V trimming: 3 bases; J trimming: 3 bases; junction bases outside the gene matches: 13. The CDR3 nucleotides read TGTGCCTGGAGCTCTGGGACAGGGGCGCCAGGCTACTATGGCTACACCTTC. This gives the protein CAWSSGTGAPGYYGYTF.

This clone was detected a few times. The V and J genes are TRBV9 and TRBJ2-3; TRBD1 matches at 8 bases. This CDR3 is built from 17 residues. The V gene's germline CDR1 is SGDLS and CDR2 YYNGEE. After removal of 1 base from V and 2 bases from J, the junction contained 9 bases not matched to a gene. The CDR3 DNA follows: TGTGCCAGCAGCGTACCCCGCAGGGGACAGGACACAGATACGCAGTATTTT. Its protein product is CASSVPRRGQDTDTQYF. Drawing the rest from reference TRBV9 and TRBJ2-3, the complete variable domain is DSGVTQTPKHLITATGQRVTLRCSPRSGDLSVYWYQQSLDQGLQFLIQYYNGEERAKGNILERFSAQQFPDLHSELNLSSLELGDSALYFCASSVPRRGQDTDTQYFGPGTRLTVL.

V gene TRBV9 combines with J gene TRBJ1-2, with D hard to call. The CDR3 is made up of 15 amino acids. Trimming removed 0 bases from V and 6 bases from J, with 15 bases in between. CDR1 is SGDLS and CDR2 is YYNGEE in the germline V gene. The DNA of the CDR3 is TGTGCCAGCAGCGTAGATATTGGGCCCAGAAATGGCTACACCTTC. Residues: CASSVDIGPRNGYTF.

This chain uses TRBV5-1 with TRBJ1-1; D is perhaps TRBD1 (6 bases). Germline CDR1 SGHRS, CDR2 YFSETQ. The CDR3 extends over 13 amino acids. The V gene lost 3 bases and the J gene lost 4 bases, with 10 bases spanning the gap. Here the CDR3 reads CASSWGGGTEAFF. As DNA, the CDR3 is TGCGCCAGCAGCTGGGGAGGGGGCACTGAAGCTTTCTTT.

J is TRBJ2-7 and V is TRBV29-1; D might be TRBD1 (8 bases). Trimming shortened V by 7 bases and J by 5 bases, and 18 bases separated the two germline ends. The CDR3 length is 13 residues. Looked up from germline, CDR1 is SQVTM and CDR2 is ANQGSEA. The CDR3 loop reads CSAGGQGADEQYF. CDR3 DNA sequence: TGCAGCGCCGGGGGGCAGGGGGCCGACGAGCAGTACTTC.

J is TRBJ2-3 and V is TRBV4-3, with 8 bases lining up with TRBD2. J lost 5 bases, V lost 5 bases, and 15 bases had no gene match. Germline CDR1 LGHNA, CDR2 YSLEER. The CDR3 totals 17 residues. The CDR3 spells CASSYRGGSGTVDTQYF. The CDR3 region has the DNA TGCGCCAGCAGCTACCGAGGGGGTAGCGGGACGGTAGATACGCAGTATTTT.

This clone was counted only a few times. J is TRBJ1-1 and V is TRBV29-1; D is possibly TRBD1 (5 bases). The germline V gene encodes CDR1 SQVTM and CDR2 ANQGSEA. V shed 7 bases and J shed 1 base, with 13 bases lying between them. The CDR3 consists of 13 residues. CDR3 in amino acids: CSANGQTNTEAFF. Written as DNA, the CDR3 is TGCAGCGCCAATGGACAAACGAACACTGAAGCTTTCTTT.